What follows are 12 T cell receptor beta chains derived from one specimen sequenced in a study of T cell responses to AZD1222 COVID-19 vaccine. Sequenced by immunoSEQ multiplex PCR; TCRdb stores in-frame clones only, minus some. The repertoire holds about 64,000 clones, about 89% seen once, with 6.3% in the top ten. Sequencing was performed on peripheral blood, taken 28 days after the second dose of the MenACWY control vaccine. These receptors originate from an adult who received the MenACWY meningococcal vaccine as a control.

The chain is built from TRBV5-1 and TRBJ1-1; D not resolved. V gave up 1 base and J gave up 0 bases, with 4 bases separating them. Germline V gene lookup returns CDR1 SGHRS and CDR2 YFSETQ. The CDR3 loop spans 13 amino acids. CDR3 residues: CASSLKVNTEAFF. DNA of the CDR3: TGCGCCAGCAGCTTGAAGGTGAACACTGAAGCTTTCTTT. The full variable domain, in which reference TRBV5-1 and TRBJ1-1 provide the parts outside the CDR3, is KAGVTQTPRYLIKTRGQQVTLSCSPISGHRSVSWYQQTPGQGLQFLFEYFSETQRNKGNFPGRFSGRQFSNSRSEMNVSTLELGDSALYLCASSLKVNTEAFFGQGTRLTVV.

In nucleotides, the CDR3 is TGTGCCAGCAGCACGACGGACAGGGGGCATAATCAGCCCCAGCATTTT. Amino acids: CASSTTDRGHNQPQHF. The chain couples TRBV7-2 to TRBJ1-5, with 11 positions matching TRBD1. The CDR3 length is 16 residues. Looked up from germline, CDR1 is SGHTA and CDR2 is FQGNSA. The ends lost 5 bases at V and 4 bases at J; junction bases unmatched: 7.

This chain connects TRBV5-1 to TRBJ1-2; TRBD1 is a possible D gene (6 bases). The CDR3 is 16 residues long. Germline-derived CDR1 and CDR2 are SGHRS and YFSETQ. V lost 3 bases and J lost 0, with 15 bases in between. The CDR3 region is CASSSREGGANYGYTF. DNA for the CDR3: TGCGCCAGCAGCTCCCGTGAGGGGGGCGCTAACTATGGCTACACCTTC.

This rearrangement joins TRBV7-9 to TRBJ2-2; 7 nucleotides line up with TRBD2. CDR1 and CDR2 (germline): SEHNR, FQNEAQ (reference sequence). Trimming took 5 bases from V and 6 from J; bases not matched to a gene: 6. The CDR3 contains 14 residues. CDR3 region: CASSGAGTPGELFF. In DNA form, the CDR3 reads TGTGCCAGCAGCGGAGCGGGAACTCCCGGGGAGCTGTTTTTT.

The gene calls are TRBV5-1 and TRBJ1-2; a possible D gene is TRBD1 (5 bases). The germline gives CDR1 SGHRS, CDR2 YFSETQ. V shed 3 bases and J shed 6 bases, with 15 bases lying between them. This CDR3 contains 14 residues. The chain's CDR3 is CASSSIRGVDGYTF. CDR3 DNA sequence: TGCGCCAGCAGCTCGATCCGAGGGGTAGATGGCTACACCTTC.

This chain connects TRBV28 to TRBJ2-1; 11 positions match TRBD2. The V gene end was trimmed by 2 bases and the J gene end by 3 bases; junction bases not matched to a gene: 9. Germline lookup yields CDR1 MDHEN and CDR2 SYDVKM. This CDR3 comprises 18 residues. DNA of the CDR3: TGTGCCAGCAGTTTAGGAACTGGGACTAGCGGACGCTACAATGAGCAGTTCTTC. Protein: CASSLGTGTSGRYNEQFF. The variable domain in full, with the rest retrieved from reference TRBV28 and TRBJ2-1, is DVKVTQSSRYLVKRTGEKVFLECVQDMDHENMFWYRQDPGLGLRLIYFSYDVKMKEKGDIPEGYSVSREKKERFSLILESASTNQTSMYLCASSLGTGTSGRYNEQFFGPGTRLTVL.

This clone was counted a few times. The V call is TRBV10-2, the J call TRBJ1-5; the D is unclear. From germline, CDR1 is WSHSY and CDR2 SAAADI. Trimming took 3 bases from V and 4 from J, leaving 7 bases between them. The CDR3 is made up of 13 amino acids. CDR3 in DNA: TGCGCCAGCAGTGATGCGGTGAATCAGCCCCAGCATTTT. Protein product: CASSDAVNQPQHF.

This chain connects TRBV24-1 to TRBJ1-1; D call uncertain. Germline V gives CDR1 KGHDR, CDR2 SFDVKD. CDR3 length: 12 residues. Trimming left V 1 base short and J 11 bases short, with 10 bases between. The CDR3 is CATSDFKGAAFF. The CDR3 region has the DNA TGTGCCACCAGTGATTTTAAGGGCGCGGCTTTCTTT.

The chain combines TRBV20-1 with TRBJ1-1; D not certain. CDR1 is DFQATT, CDR2 SNEGSKA, per germline (reference sequence). The CDR3 has 13 residues. With 3 bases removed from V and 1 base from J, the gap between germline ends came to 9 bases. CDR3 region: CSASVDGNTEAFF. The CDR3 bases are TGCAGTGCTAGTGTCGACGGGAACACTGAAGCTTTCTTT.

This clone was detected only once. V usage is TRBV28 and J usage is TRBJ1-6; D unclear. Per germline, CDR1 MDHEN and CDR2 SYDVKM. V gave up 6 bases and J gave up 7 bases, with 16 bases separating them. CDR3 size: 15 residues. CDR3 in DNA: TGTGCCAGCAGCGAGGACCTCGGAAGGAATTCACCCCTCCACTTT. Its translation is CASSEDLGRNSPLHF.

Worth noting for this clone: Additional DNA sequences in this sample encode the identical CDR3. This rearrangement joins TRBV6-1 to TRBJ1-5; no clear D. The V end was cut by 3 bases, the J end by 6 bases, with 9 bases between. Germline CDR1 reads MNHNS; CDR2 reads SASEGT. This CDR3 is 13 amino acids long. CDR3: CASSDRGRQPQHF. The CDR3 DNA is TGTGCCAGCAGTGACAGAGGGCGTCAGCCCCAGCATTTT.

In this sample, this clone turned up once. The rearrangement joins TRBV18 to TRBJ2-5; D unclear. Trimming pared 4 bases from V and 5 bases from J, leaving 2 bases between. This CDR3 is built from 10 residues. Germline V gene sequence: CDR1 KGHSH, CDR2 LQKENI. CDR3 loop: CASSRETQYF. DNA for the CDR3: TGTGCCAGCTCACGGGAGACCCAGTACTTC. Full variable domain (outside the CDR3, taken from reference TRBV18 and TRBJ2-5): NAGVMQNPRHLVRRRGQEARLRCSPMKGHSHVYWYRQLPEEGLKFMVYLQKENIIDESGMPKERFSAEFPKEGPSILRIQQVVRGDSAAYFCASSRETQYFGPGTRLLVL.